The source of this T cell receptor (beta chain) is a study of radiotherapy plus CTLA-4 blockade in lung cancer. Across the study: Objective response rate was around 20%; disease control rate, approximately 28%.

The J segment lost 3 bases and the V segment lost 0 bases, leaving 4 bases of the junction unmatched. The CDR3 runs to 15 residues. Germline CDR1 and CDR2: SGDLS and YYNGEE. TCRdb keeps only in-frame clones here, not all; method: immunoSEQ multiplex PCR. The sample shows over 80,000 clones, approximately 83% of them seen only once. This rearrangement joins TRBV9 to TRBJ2-7; 9 bases map to TRBD2. This TCR was recovered from a human donor with non-small cell lung cancer who had stable disease on radiotherapy plus ipilimumab. The specimen was peripheral blood, collected from a patient treated with radiotherapy plus ipilimumab. Here the CDR3 reads CASSVEAGGVYEQYF. The DNA for the CDR3 is TGTGCCAGCAGCGTAGAGGCGGGGGGGGTCTACGAGCAGTACTTC.